A single TCR beta chain is shown here with its context. Its antigen is not identified. CDR1 and CDR2 (germline): SEHNR, FQNEAQ (reference sequence). V dropped 4 bases and J dropped 0 bases, with 12 bases sitting between them. The CDR3 totals 15 residues. Reverse transcription of extracted RNA yielded cDNA, which provided the sequencing template. The assay was immunoSEQ multiplex PCR, and TCRdb's table has in-frame clones only and misses some. The sample includes 100,000 to 150,000 clones, about 46% seen only once; the top ten take about 10%. These data belong to a study of CD8+ T cells in alopecia areata. General study points: Scalp specimens additionally yield sequences from normal skin's resident alphabeta T cells.

Peripheral blood samples and lesional scalp punch biopsies were obtained from alopecia areata patients. This TCR came from a human donor with alopecia areata. The chain is built from TRBV7-9 and TRBJ2-5; no reliable D call. Material: NKG2D-low CD8+ T cells sorted from blood. The CDR3 protein is CASSSSTLYQETQYF. The CDR3 DNA reads TGTGCCAGCAGCTCGTCCACACTCTACCAAGAGACCCAGTACTTC.